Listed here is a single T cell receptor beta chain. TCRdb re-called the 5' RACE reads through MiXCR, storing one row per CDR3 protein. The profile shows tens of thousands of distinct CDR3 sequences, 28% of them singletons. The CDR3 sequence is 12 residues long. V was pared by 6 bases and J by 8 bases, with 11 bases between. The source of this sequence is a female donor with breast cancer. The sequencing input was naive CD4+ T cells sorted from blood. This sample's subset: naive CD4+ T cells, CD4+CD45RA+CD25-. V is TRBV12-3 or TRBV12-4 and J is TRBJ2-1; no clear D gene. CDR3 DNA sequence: TGTGCCAGCAGGTCTAGTGGCGATGAGCAGTTCTTC. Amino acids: CASRSSGDEQFF.